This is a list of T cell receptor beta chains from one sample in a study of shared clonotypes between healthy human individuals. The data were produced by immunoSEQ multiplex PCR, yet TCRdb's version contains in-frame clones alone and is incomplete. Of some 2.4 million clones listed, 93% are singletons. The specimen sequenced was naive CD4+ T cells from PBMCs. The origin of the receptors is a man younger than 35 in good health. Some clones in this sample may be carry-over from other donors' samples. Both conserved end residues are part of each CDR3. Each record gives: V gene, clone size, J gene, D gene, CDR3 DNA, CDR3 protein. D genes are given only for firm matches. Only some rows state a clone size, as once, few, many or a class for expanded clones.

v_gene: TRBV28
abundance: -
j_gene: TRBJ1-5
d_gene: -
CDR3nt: TGTGCCAGCAGTTCACCAGGGTCGGGGGACGTTCGCAATCAGCCCCAGCATTTT
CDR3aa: CASSSPGSGDVRNQPQHF

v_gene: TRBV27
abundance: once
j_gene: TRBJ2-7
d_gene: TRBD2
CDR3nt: TGTGCCAGCAGCTGGGCGCGGGAGAAGGGCTCCTACGAGCAGTACTTC
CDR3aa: CASSWAREKGSYEQYF

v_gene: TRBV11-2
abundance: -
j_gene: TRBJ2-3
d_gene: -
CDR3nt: TGTGCCAGCAGCTTTCTCGAGGGGGGAGCAGATACGCAGTATTTT
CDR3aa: CASSFLEGGADTQYF

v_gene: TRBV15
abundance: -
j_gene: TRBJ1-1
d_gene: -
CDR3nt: TGTGCCACCAGCGGAGGACACACGGCTCCTCGGAGAGCTGAAGCTTTCTTT
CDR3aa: CATSGGHTAPRRAEAFF

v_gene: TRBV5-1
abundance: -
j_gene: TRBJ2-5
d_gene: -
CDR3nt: TGCGCCAGCAGCTTGACAAAAGGGATCGGAGAGACCCAGTACTTC
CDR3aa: CASSLTKGIGETQYF

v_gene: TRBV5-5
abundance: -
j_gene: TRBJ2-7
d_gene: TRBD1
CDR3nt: TGTGCCAGCAGCTGGACAGGGGACCAAAGGGGGTACTTC
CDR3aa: CASSWTGDQRGYF

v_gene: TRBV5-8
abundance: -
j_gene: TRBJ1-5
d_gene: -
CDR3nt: TGTGCCAGCAGCTTATTAATCCAAGGAGGACAGCCCCAGCATTTT
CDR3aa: CASSLLIQGGQPQHF

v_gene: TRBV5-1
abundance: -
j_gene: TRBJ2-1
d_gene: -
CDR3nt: TGCGCCAGCAGCGGTGGGGCGGGGTGGTACAATGAGCAGTTCTTC
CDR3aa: CASSGGAGWYNEQFF

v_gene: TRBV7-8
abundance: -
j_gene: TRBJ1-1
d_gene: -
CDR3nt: TGTGCCAGCAGCCCCGGGGGGGGCGCCCTATTGAAGAACACTGAAGCTTTCTTT
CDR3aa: CASSPGGGALLKNTEAFF

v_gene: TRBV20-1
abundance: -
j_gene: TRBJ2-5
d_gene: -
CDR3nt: TGCAGTGCTTACGGGCAAGAGACCCAGTACTTC
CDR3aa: CSAYGQETQYF

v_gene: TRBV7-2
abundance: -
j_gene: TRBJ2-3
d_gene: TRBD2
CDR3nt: TGTGCCAGCAGCCCTGGGACTAGCGGGAGGGGTTGGACAGATACGCAGTATTTT
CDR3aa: CASSPGTSGRGWTDTQYF

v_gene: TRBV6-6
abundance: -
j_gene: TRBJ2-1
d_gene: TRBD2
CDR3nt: TGTGCCAGCAGGACTAGCGGGTTTTACAATGAGCAGTTCTTC
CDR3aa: CASRTSGFYNEQFF

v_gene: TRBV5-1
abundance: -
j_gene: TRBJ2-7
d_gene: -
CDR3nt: TGCGCCAGCAGCTTGTATCTGGTGGGCTCCTACGAGCAGTACTTC
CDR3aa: CASSLYLVGSYEQYF

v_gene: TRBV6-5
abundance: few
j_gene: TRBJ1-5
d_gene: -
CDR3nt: TGTGCCAGCAGCCGGACAAGCAATCAGCCCCAGCATTTT
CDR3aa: CASSRTSNQPQHF

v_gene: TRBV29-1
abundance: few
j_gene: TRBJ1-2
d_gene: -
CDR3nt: TGCAGCGTTGAAAAGGGGAGCGAGTATGGCTACACCTTC
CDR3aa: CSVEKGSEYGYTF

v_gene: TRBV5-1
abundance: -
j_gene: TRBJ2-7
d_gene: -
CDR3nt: TGCGCCAGCAGCTTGGGCCCCGGATCTTACGAGCAGTACTTC
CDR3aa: CASSLGPGSYEQYF

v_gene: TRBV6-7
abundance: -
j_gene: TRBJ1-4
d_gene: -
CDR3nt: TGTGCCAGCAGTTACTCCCGGGACACTGGTGAAAAACTGTTTTTT
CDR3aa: CASSYSRDTGEKLFF

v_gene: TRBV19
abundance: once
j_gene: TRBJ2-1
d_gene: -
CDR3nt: TGTGCCAGTAGTATATCCCCCTACAATGAGCAGTTCTTC
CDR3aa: CASSISPYNEQFF

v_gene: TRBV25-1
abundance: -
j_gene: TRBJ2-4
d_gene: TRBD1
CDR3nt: TGTGCCAGCAGTGTTACAGGGGAGTTTCAGTACTTC
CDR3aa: CASSVTGEFQYF

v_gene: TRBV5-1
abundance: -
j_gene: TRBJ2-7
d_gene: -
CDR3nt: TGCGCCAGCAGCGTCCGGGACAACTCCTACGAGCAGTACTTC
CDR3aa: CASSVRDNSYEQYF

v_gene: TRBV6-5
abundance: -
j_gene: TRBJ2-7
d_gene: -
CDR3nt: TGTGCCAGCAGTCCCAGGACGGAGCCGACCTACGAGCAGTACTTC
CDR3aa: CASSPRTEPTYEQYF

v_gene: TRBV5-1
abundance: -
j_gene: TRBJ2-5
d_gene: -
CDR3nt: TGCGCCAGCAGCTTACCAACACAGGGACAAGAGACCCAGTACTTC
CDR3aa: CASSLPTQGQETQYF

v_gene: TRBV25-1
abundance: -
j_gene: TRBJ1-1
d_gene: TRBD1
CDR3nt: TGTGCCAGCACGAGGACAGGGGCGAGGAACACTGAAGCTTTCTTT
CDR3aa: CASTRTGARNTEAFF

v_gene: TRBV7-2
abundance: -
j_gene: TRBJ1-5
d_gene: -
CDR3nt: TGTGCCAGCAGCGGTCCGGGCAGCAATCAGCCCCAGCATTTT
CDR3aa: CASSGPGSNQPQHF

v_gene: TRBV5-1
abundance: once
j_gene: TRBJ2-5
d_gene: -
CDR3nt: TGCGCCAGCGGTCGGACGCAAGAGACCCAGTACTTC
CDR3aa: CASGRTQETQYF

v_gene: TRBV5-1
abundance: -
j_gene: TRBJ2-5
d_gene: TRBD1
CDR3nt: TGCGCCAGCAGTTACAGGGGGCAGCGAGAGACCCAGTACTTC
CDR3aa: CASSYRGQRETQYF

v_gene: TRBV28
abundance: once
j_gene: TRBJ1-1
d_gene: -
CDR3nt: TGTGCCGGCAGCCTCAGAAAGGGGGAAGCTTTCTTT
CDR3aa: CAGSLRKGEAFF

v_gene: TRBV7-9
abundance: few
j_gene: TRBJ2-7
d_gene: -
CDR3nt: TGTGCCAGCAGCCGGACGGTCTACGAGCAGTACTTC
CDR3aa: CASSRTVYEQYF

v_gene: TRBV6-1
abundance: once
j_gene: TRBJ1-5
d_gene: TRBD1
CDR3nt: TGTGCCAGCAAGCTGGGACAGGGGGTAGTTCAGCCCCAGCATTTT
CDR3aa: CASKLGQGVVQPQHF

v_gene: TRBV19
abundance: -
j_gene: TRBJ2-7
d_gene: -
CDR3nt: TGTGCCAGTAGTAGGCGACCGGGACCTACGCCCTACGAGCAGTACTTC
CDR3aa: CASSRRPGPTPYEQYF

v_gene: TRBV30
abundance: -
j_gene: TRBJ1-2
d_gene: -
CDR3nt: TGTGCCTGGAGTTCTGGCAGAGAAGCCTACGGCTACACCTTC
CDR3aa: CAWSSGREAYGYTF

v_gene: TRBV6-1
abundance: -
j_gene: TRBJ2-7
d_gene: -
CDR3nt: TGTGCCAGCAGTAAACGGTACGGAACCTACGAGCAGTACTTC
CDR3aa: CASSKRYGTYEQYF

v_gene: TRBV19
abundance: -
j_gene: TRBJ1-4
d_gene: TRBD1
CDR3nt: TGTGCCAGTAGTATTTCAGGGGGGTCTAATGAAAAACTGTTTTTT
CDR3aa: CASSISGGSNEKLFF

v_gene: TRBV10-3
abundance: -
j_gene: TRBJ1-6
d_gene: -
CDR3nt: TGTGCCATCAGTGAGGTCCAGGGGAATTCACCCCTCCACTTT
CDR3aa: CAISEVQGNSPLHF

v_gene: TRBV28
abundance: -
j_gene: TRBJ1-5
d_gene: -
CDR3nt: TGTGCCAGCAGGCAGATGAATCAGCCCCAGCATTTT
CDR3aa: CASRQMNQPQHF

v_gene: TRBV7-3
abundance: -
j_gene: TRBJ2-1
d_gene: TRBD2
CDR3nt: TGTGCCAGCAGCTTAGCGGAAGGGGAGGGTGAGCAGTTCTTC
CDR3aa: CASSLAEGEGEQFF

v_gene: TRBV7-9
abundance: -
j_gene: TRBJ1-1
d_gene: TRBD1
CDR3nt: TGTGCCAGCGGGCCGGGACAGGGTGGCACTGAAGCTTTCTTT
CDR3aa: CASGPGQGGTEAFF

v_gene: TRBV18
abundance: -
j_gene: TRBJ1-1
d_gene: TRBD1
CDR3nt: TGTGCCAGCTCACCACCGTTTAACAGGGGGACCTCCCATACAGCTTTCTTT
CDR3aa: CASSPPFNRGTSHTAFF

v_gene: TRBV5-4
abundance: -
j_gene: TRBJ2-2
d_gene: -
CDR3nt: TGTGCCAGCAGCCCAACCCGAATGCACGGGGAGCTGTTTTTT
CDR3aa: CASSPTRMHGELFF

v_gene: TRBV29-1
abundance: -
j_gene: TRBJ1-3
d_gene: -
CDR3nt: TGCAGCGTTGAAGATCGCGGAAACACCATATATTTT
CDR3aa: CSVEDRGNTIYF

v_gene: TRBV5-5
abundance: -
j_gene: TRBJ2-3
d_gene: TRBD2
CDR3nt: TGTGCCAGCAGCTCACGGATACTAGCGGGTAGCACAGATACGCAGTATTTT
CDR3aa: CASSSRILAGSTDTQYF

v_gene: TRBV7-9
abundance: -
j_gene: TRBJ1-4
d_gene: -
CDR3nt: TGTGCCAGCAGCCAGGGGAGTGCAACTAATGAAAAACTGTTTTTT
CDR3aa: CASSQGSATNEKLFF

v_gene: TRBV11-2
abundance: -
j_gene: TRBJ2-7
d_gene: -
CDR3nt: TGTGCCAGCAGCTTAGGGACAGCTTCCTACGAGCAGTACTTC
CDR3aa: CASSLGTASYEQYF

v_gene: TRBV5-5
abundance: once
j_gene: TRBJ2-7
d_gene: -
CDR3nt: TGTGCCAGCAGCTTAACAGGACGTTCCTCCTACGAGCAGTACTTC
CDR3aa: CASSLTGRSSYEQYF

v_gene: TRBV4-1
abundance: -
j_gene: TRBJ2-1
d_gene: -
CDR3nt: TGCGCCAGCAGCCAAGAGGGCACGGGGATGACCTACAATGAGCAGTTCTTC
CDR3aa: CASSQEGTGMTYNEQFF

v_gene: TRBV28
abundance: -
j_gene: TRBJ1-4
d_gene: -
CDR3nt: TGTGCCAGCAGAACCCCCAATGGGCCTAATGAAAAACTGTTTTTT
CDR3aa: CASRTPNGPNEKLFF

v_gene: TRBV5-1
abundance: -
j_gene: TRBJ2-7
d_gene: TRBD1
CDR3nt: TGCGCCAGCAGCGGGGGACAGGGTTACGAGCAGTACTTC
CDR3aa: CASSGGQGYEQYF

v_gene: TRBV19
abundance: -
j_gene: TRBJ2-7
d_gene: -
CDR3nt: TGTGCCAGTAGTATTAATGGGCAGGGCCTGGAGCAGTACTTC
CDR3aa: CASSINGQGLEQYF

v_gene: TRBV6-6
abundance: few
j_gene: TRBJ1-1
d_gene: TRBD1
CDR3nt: TGTGCCAGCAGTTCCCACTCCGGGACAGGTGCTTTCTTT
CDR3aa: CASSSHSGTGAFF

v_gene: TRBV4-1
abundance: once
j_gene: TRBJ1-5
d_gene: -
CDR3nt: TGCGCCAGCAGGGGTGCGTATAGCAATCAGCCCCAGCATTTT
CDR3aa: CASRGAYSNQPQHF

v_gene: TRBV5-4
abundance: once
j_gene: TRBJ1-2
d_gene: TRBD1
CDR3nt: TGTGCCAGCAGCATTGACAGGGGGCTATATGGCTACACCTTC
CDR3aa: CASSIDRGLYGYTF

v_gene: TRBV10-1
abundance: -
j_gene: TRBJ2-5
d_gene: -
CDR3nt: TGCGCCAGCAGTGACCAGGACGGCGAAGAGACCCAGTACTTC
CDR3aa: CASSDQDGEETQYF

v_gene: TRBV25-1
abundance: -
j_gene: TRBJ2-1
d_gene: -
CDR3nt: TGTGCCAGCGGAGGGGGGGGGCTAGTCAATGAGCAGTTCTTC
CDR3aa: CASGGGGLVNEQFF

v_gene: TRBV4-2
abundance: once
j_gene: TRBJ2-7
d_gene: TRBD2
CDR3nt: TGTGCCAGCAGCCAAGATCCGGTAGCGGGAACCAACTACGAGCAGTACTTC
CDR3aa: CASSQDPVAGTNYEQYF

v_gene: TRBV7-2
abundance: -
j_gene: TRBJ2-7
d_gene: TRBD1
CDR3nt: TGTGCCAGCAGCGCACAGACAGGGTCTTCCTACGAGCAGTACTTC
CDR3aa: CASSAQTGSSYEQYF

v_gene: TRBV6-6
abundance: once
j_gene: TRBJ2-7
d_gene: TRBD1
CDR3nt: TGTGCCAGCAGTTGGCGGACAGGGGGCTCCTACGAGCAGTACTTC
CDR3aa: CASSWRTGGSYEQYF

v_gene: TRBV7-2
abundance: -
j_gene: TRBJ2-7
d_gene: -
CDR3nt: TGTGCCAGCAGCTTAGCGCCCAGCTCCTACGAGCAGTACTTC
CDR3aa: CASSLAPSSYEQYF

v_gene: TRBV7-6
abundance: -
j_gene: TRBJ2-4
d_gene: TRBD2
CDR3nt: TGTGCCAGCAGCCCGACTAGCGGGAGGGGGGAAAACATTCAGTACTTC
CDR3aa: CASSPTSGRGENIQYF

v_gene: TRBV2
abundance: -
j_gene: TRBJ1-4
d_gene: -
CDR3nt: TGTGCCAGCACTCGACAAACAACTAATGAAAAACTGTTTTTT
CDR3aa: CASTRQTTNEKLFF